The 2 T cell receptor beta chains presented below share a single source sample, sequenced in a study of regulatory T cells in long-lasting Graves disease. Researchers made TCR beta libraries by using iRepertoire HTBI primers and running Arm-PCR on CDR3 regions. TCRdb re-called the multiplex PCR reads with MiXCR, one entry per CDR3 protein. The sample has about 540,000 distinct CDR3 sequences; approximately 15% are singletons. The time point was: newly diagnosed GD, antithyroid drugs for less than 3 months. Extracted PBMC RNA gave rise to the TCR library. A further study also used this sample, focusing on T cells in Graves' hyperthyroidism and ophthalmopathy.

The sample in question was peripheral blood mononuclear cells (PBMCs), obtained at new diagnosis, from a patient treated with antithyroid drugs. These receptors originate from a young man with Graves disease.

This clonotype was recorded many times. This chain joins TRBV11-2 and TRBJ1-1; no reliable D call. The germline V gene encodes CDR1 SGHAT and CDR2 FQNNGV. The CDR3 consists of 15 residues. The germline V and J ends were trimmed by 0 bases and 1 base, with 9 bases remaining between them. This CDR3 reads CASSLDRHQNTEAFF. CDR3 sequence (DNA): TGTGCCAGCAGCTTAGATCGACATCAGAACACTGAAGCTTTCTTT.

This clonotype was detected many times. The V call is TRBV13, the J call TRBJ2-1; the D gene is possibly TRBD1 (6 bases). Trimming cost V 5 bases and J 1 base, with 15 bases left between them. Germline CDR1 is PRHDT and CDR2 is FYEKMQ (reference sequence). The CDR3 runs 16 residues. CDR3 residues: CASSITGYGSYNEQFF. CDR3 DNA sequence: TGTGCCAGCAGCATAACAGGGTACGGTTCCTACAATGAGCAGTTCTTC.